The rows below give T cell receptor beta chains drawn from one sample of a study of blood T cell repertoires in COVID-19. Produced via immunoSEQ multiplex PCR; TCRdb's table is partial and in-frame only. The data show hundreds of thousands of clones, around 80% seen once. Sequences were obtained from PBMCs or T cells enriched from blood (not recorded which). These receptors were collected from a man in his thirties or forties with acute COVID-19. CDR3s include the opening cysteine and the closing phenylalanine or tryptophan. The D gene is left open where the match is weak. Clone sizes are given selectively: once, few, many, or a class where the clone is expanded.

v_gene,abundance,d_gene,j_gene,len,CDR3aa,CDR3nt
TRBV6-5,.,.,TRBJ1-5,13,CASSLWSDQPQHF,TGTGCCAGCAGTTTATGGAGCGATCAGCCCCAGCATTTT
TRBV6-5,.,.,TRBJ2-7,14,CASSRGTVSYEQYF,TGTGCCAGCAGCCGCGGGACGGTCTCCTACGAGCAGTACTTC
TRBV5-5,.,TRBD1,TRBJ1-5,17,CASSPMVGTGSNQPQHF,TGTGCCAGCAGCCCCATGGTGGGGACAGGGAGCAATCAGCCCCAGCATTTT
TRBV6-1,.,.,TRBJ1-3,17,CASSEQDGRRGANTIYF,TGTGCCAGCAGTGAGCAGGACGGACGGAGGGGTGCAAACACCATATATTTT
TRBV5-1,few,TRBD2,TRBJ2-1,15,CASSLSGGAYNEQFF,TGCGCCAGCAGCTTAAGCGGGGGGGCGTACAATGAGCAGTTCTTC
TRBV6-5,once,.,TRBJ1-2,13,CASTDGGYYGYTF,TGTGCCAGCACCGATGGGGGCTACTATGGCTACACCTTC
TRBV5-1,.,TRBD1,TRBJ1-1,15,CASSILTGGNTEAFF,TGCGCCAGCAGCATATTGACAGGGGGGAACACTGAAGCTTTCTTT
TRBV2,.,.,TRBJ2-2,15,CASSQTVFARGELFF,TGTGCCAGCAGCCAGACAGTGTTCGCGAGGGGGGAGCTGTTTTTT
TRBV10-3,.,.,TRBJ1-2,15,CAISHTSGVDYGYTF,TGTGCCATCAGTCACACCTCGGGGGTCGACTATGGCTACACCTTC
TRBV6-5,.,TRBD2,TRBJ2-1,15,CASSPASGPYNEQFF,TGTGCCAGCAGTCCGGCTAGCGGGCCCTACAATGAGCAGTTCTTC